A single sample gave rise to the 20 T cell receptor beta chains below, sequenced in a study of shared clonotypes between healthy human individuals. This table comes from immunoSEQ multiplex PCR, and its TCRdb copy is limited to in-frame clones, with some not included. This table has roughly 2.6 million clones, over 85% appearing once. The source material was naive CD4+ T cells sorted from blood. Subset: CD45RA+ positively selected. These receptors all come from a man aged 18 to 29 in good health.

This chain uses TRBV28 with TRBJ2-2; D ambiguous. The V and J ends lost 5 bases and 0 bases respectively, with 7 bases between them. The CDR3 extends over 14 amino acids. Germline CDR1 is MDHEN and CDR2 is SYDVKM. CDR3: CASSDHANTGELFF. The CDR3 nucleotides read TGTGCCAGCAGTGACCACGCGAACACCGGGGAGCTGTTTTTT.

V usage is TRBV10-3 and J usage is TRBJ2-7, with TRBD2 as a possible D gene (6 bases). Per the germline V gene, CDR1 is ENHRY and CDR2 is SYGVKD. The CDR3 is 14 amino acids. Trimming left V 6 bases short and J 5 bases short, with 17 bases between. CDR3 nucleotides: TGTGCCATCAGGGGGGGTCAAACCGTTGACGAGCAGTACTTC. Encoded protein: CAIRGGQTVDEQYF.

The rearrangement links TRBV11-2 to TRBJ1-4, with TRBD1 as a possible D gene (5 bases). The germline CDR1 and CDR2 sequences are SGHAT and FQNNGV. The CDR3 is made up of 15 amino acids. Trimming took 5 bases from V and 5 from J, leaving 15 bases between them. The CDR3 loop is CASSETGTVNEKLFF. In nucleotides, the CDR3 is TGTGCCAGCAGCGAAACCGGGACTGTAAATGAAAAACTGTTTTTT.

This chain joins TRBV11-2 and TRBJ2-2, with D uncertain. Trimming shortened V by 1 base and J by 4 bases, and 7 bases separated the two germline ends. The CDR3 sequence is 14 residues long. Germline V gene data show CDR1 as SGHAT and CDR2 as FQNNGV. In nucleotides, the CDR3 is TGTGCCAGCAGCTTAGGACAAGTCACCGGGGAGCTGTTTTTT. This sequence encodes CASSLGQVTGELFF.

This clone has a single count. The V and J genes are TRBV7-2 and TRBJ2-1; TRBD2 matches 8 bases. V was clipped by 1 base and J by 8 bases; unmatched bases: 10. CDR1 and CDR2 from the germline V gene are SGHTA and FQGNSA. The length of the CDR3 is 16 residues. Here the CDR3 reads CASSLGPGGNQDEQFF. The CDR3 nucleotides read TGTGCCAGCAGCTTAGGACCGGGAGGGAATCAAGATGAGCAGTTCTTC.

The J gene is TRBJ1-2, the V gene TRBV5-1; D ambiguous. The CDR3 length is 15 residues. The V end lost 0 bases, the J end lost 1 base, and 10 bases lay between the germline ends. Germline assignment: CDR1 SGHRS and CDR2 YFSETQ. The CDR3 reads CASSLAGQSNYGYTF. CDR3 DNA: TGCGCCAGCAGCTTGGCCGGTCAGAGTAACTATGGCTACACCTTC. The full variable domain, with the rest looked up from reference TRBV5-1 and TRBJ1-2, is KAGVTQTPRYLIKTRGQQVTLSCSPISGHRSVSWYQQTPGQGLQFLFEYFSETQRNKGNFPGRFSGRQFSNSRSEMNVSTLELGDSALYLCASSLAGQSNYGYTFGSGTRLTVV.

The rearrangement uses TRBV9 and TRBJ1-2, with D unclear. Germline CDR1 reads SGDLS; CDR2 reads YYNGEE. The CDR3 consists of 12 residues. V lost 10 bases to trimming and J lost 2 bases, with 12 bases between them. In DNA form, the CDR3 reads TGTGCCCCGGTGTGGTGCAACTATGGCTACACCTTC. Encoded protein: CAPVWCNYGYTF.

The chain has TRBV25-1 and TRBJ2-5; D is tentatively TRBD1 or TRBD2 (5 bases each). The closer fit of TRBJ2-7 to the DNA end suggests the J call may be wrong. Looked up from germline, CDR1 is MGHDK and CDR2 is SYGVNS. This CDR3 has 13 residues. DNA for the CDR3: TGTGCCAGCGGGCGGGCAGGGAACTACGAGCAGTACTTC. It yields the protein CASGRAGNYEQYF.

The chain is built from TRBV9 and TRBJ2-3; D may correspond to TRBD1 or TRBD2 (5 bases each). This CDR3 contains 16 residues. The germline V gene has CDR1 SGDLS and CDR2 YYNGEE. Trimming took 4 bases from V and 9 from J, leaving 24 bases between them. The CDR3 sequence: CASSLSPREAEGTQYF. In DNA form, the CDR3 reads TGTGCCAGCAGCCTATCACCCCGGGAAGCTGAGGGGACGCAGTATTTT.

This chain uses TRBV10-3 with TRBJ1-6, with D maybe TRBD1 (5 bases). Deletions cut 0 bases from V and 7 bases from J, with 10 bases between. This CDR3 contains 15 residues. Per the germline V gene, CDR1 is ENHRY and CDR2 is SYGVKD. CDR3 amino acids: CAISESGPGNSPLHF. Written as DNA, the CDR3 is TGTGCCATCAGTGAGTCGGGGCCAGGCAATTCACCCCTCCACTTT.

The rearrangement uses TRBV7-2 and TRBJ1-1; D call uncertain. Germline assignment: CDR1 SGHTA and CDR2 FQGNSA. The ends were cut back, 8 bases at V and 7 bases at J, with 14 bases in the middle. CDR3 length: 12 amino acids. The CDR3 loop reads CASHPLDLEAFF. CDR3 DNA sequence: TGTGCCAGCCACCCCCTTGACCTTGAAGCTTTCTTT.

The chain is built from TRBV4-1 and TRBJ1-3, with 8 bases aligning to TRBD1. From germline, CDR1 is MGHRA and CDR2 YSYEKL. V was pared by 4 bases and J by 3 bases, with 11 bases of the junction left unmatched. The CDR3 has 17 residues. The chain's CDR3 is CASSRETGAVDGNTIYF. The CDR3 DNA reads as TGCGCCAGCAGCCGGGAGACAGGGGCAGTAGATGGAAACACCATATATTTT.

Notes on this clone: Other DNA variants within this sample encode the same CDR3. The J gene is TRBJ2-5, the V gene TRBV5-1; the match to TRBD1 covers 8 bases. In germline, CDR1 is SGHRS, CDR2 YFSETQ. After removal of 0 bases from V and 2 bases from J, the junction contained 3 bases not matched to a gene. This CDR3 is built from 15 residues. The CDR3 region is CASSLGGTGQETQYF. In DNA form, the CDR3 reads TGCGCCAGCAGCTTGGGAGGGACAGGACAAGAGACCCAGTACTTC.

The chain joins TRBV4-3 to TRBJ1-1; tentative D call: TRBD1 (6 bases). Between the trimmed V and J ends, which lost 1 base and 3 bases, there was a span of 15 bases. CDR1 and CDR2 (germline): LGHNA, YSLEER. The length of the CDR3 is 16 residues. The CDR3 loop reads CASSQVPLAGDTEAFF. The CDR3 DNA follows: TGCGCCAGCAGCCAAGTGCCGTTGGCAGGGGACACTGAAGCTTTCTTT.

This clone has more than one count but fewer than ten. The V call is TRBV29-1, the J call TRBJ1-1; no firm D call. The ends were cut back, 5 bases at V and 5 bases at J, with 9 bases in the middle. The CDR3 totals 11 residues. Germline CDR1 and CDR2: SQVTM and ANQGSEA. The CDR3 nucleotides read TGCAGCGTTAGACATGGTACTGAAGCTTTCTTT. This gives the protein CSVRHGTEAFF.

This clone was picked up one time. This chain connects TRBV19 to TRBJ2-7; D gene unclear. The CDR3 is made up of 17 amino acids. The V gene's germline CDR1 is LNHDA and CDR2 SQIVND (reference sequence). The V gene lost 7 bases and the J gene lost 0 bases, with 22 bases spanning the gap. The CDR3 DNA reads TGTGCCAGTATCCATGTTGACCTGGGCCCTAGCTCCTACGAGCAGTACTTC. It specifies CASIHVDLGPSSYEQYF.

The chain carries TRBV19 and TRBJ2-3, with a weak D call TRBD1 (6 bases). The CDR3 has 16 residues. V shed 5 bases and J shed 2 bases, with 17 bases lying between them. Germline V CDR1 and CDR2: LNHDA, SQIVND (reference sequence). Written as DNA, the CDR3 is TGTGCCAGTAGTCCGAACACAGGGACCCACACAGATACGCAGTATTTT. Protein: CASSPNTGTHTDTQYF.

A word on this clone: The sample contains more than one DNA sequence encoding this CDR3. This chain links TRBV18 with TRBJ2-3, with D unresolved. This CDR3 contains 13 residues. The V end was cut by 3 bases, the J end by 2 bases, with 6 bases between. Germline V gene sequence: CDR1 KGHSH, CDR2 LQKENI. CDR3: CASSPLSTDTQYF. Written as DNA, the CDR3 is TGTGCCAGCTCACCCCTTTCCACAGATACGCAGTATTTT.

V is TRBV4-1 and J is TRBJ1-6; D call uncertain. Germline V gene sequence: CDR1 MGHRA, CDR2 YSYEKL. The CDR3 covers 17 residues. Deletions cut 0 bases from V and 10 bases from J, with 19 bases between. The CDR3 spells CASSQDVAPNQGSPLHF. For the CDR3, the DNA is TGCGCCAGCAGCCAAGATGTGGCCCCCAATCAAGGGTCACCCCTCCACTTT.

CDR3 DNA: TGTGCCAGTAGCCCGGACAGGGTACCTCTCGAGCAGTACTTC. This sequence encodes CASSPDRVPLEQYF. The rearrangement uses TRBV19 and TRBJ2-7; the match to TRBD1 covers 8 bases. The J segment lost 6 bases and the V segment lost 6 bases, leaving 10 bases of the junction unmatched. Germline lookup yields CDR1 LNHDA and CDR2 SQIVND (reference sequence). This CDR3 has 14 residues.